These 7 T cell receptor beta chains came from one sample sequenced in a study of shared clonotypes between healthy human individuals. Method: immunoSEQ multiplex PCR; TCRdb's copy keeps in-frame clones and lacks some. The sample records roughly 1,600,000 clones, around 98.5% being singletons. The source material was naive CD4+ T cells sorted from blood. This sample's subset: CD45RA+ positively selected. The origin of the receptors is a man aged 25 to 40 in good health.

V and J are TRBV7-3 and TRBJ2-2; 15 bases match TRBD2. Germline assignment: CDR1 SGHTA and CDR2 FQGTGA. Trimming removed 8 bases from V and 4 bases from J; junction bases left unmatched: 2. The CDR3 contains 15 residues. This CDR3 reads CASGLAGGVTGELFF. Here the CDR3 DNA reads TGTGCCAGCGGACTAGCGGGAGGGGTCACCGGGGAGCTGTTTTTT. Variable domain in full (rest from reference TRBV7-3 and TRBJ2-2): GAGVSQTPSNKVTEKGKYVELRCDPISGHTALYWYRQSLGQGPEFLIYFQGTGAADDSGLPNDRFFAVRPEGSVSTLKIQRTERGDSAVYLCASGLAGGVTGELFFGEGSRLTVL.

The chain has TRBV28 and TRBJ1-2, with no clear D. Germline-derived CDR1 and CDR2 are MDHEN and SYDVKM. Deletions cut 6 bases from V and 4 bases from J, with 12 bases between. The CDR3 covers 13 residues. The CDR3 is CASRTGNSYGYTF. The CDR3 DNA is TGTGCCAGCAGAACCGGGAACTCCTATGGCTACACCTTC.

The chain combines TRBV6-4 with TRBJ2-5; 7 bases align to TRBD1. The CDR3 length is 16 residues. Germline-derived CDR1 and CDR2 are MRHNA and SNTAGT. Losses at the gene ends were 2 bases for V and 0 bases for J; bases not matched to a gene: 6. The CDR3 loop is CASSDQTGTDQETQYF. CDR3 DNA sequence: TGTGCCAGCAGTGACCAAACCGGGACAGACCAAGAGACCCAGTACTTC.

For the CDR3, the DNA is TGTGCCAGCAGTCTGATTAGGACGGTTGAGCAGTTCTTC. It translates to CASSLIRTVEQFF. V is TRBV2 and J is TRBJ2-1; D ambiguous. The germline CDR1 and CDR2 sequences are SNHLY and FYNNEI. The CDR3 has 13 residues. Trimming took off 5 bases at V and 9 bases at J, with 14 bases between the two ends. The full variable domain, with the rest looked up from reference TRBV2 and TRBJ2-1, is EPEVTQTPSHQVTQMGQEVILRCVPISNHLYFYWYRQILGQKVEFLVSFYNNEISEKSEIFDDQFSVERPDGSNFTLKIRSTKLEDSAMYFCASSLIRTVEQFFGPGTRLTVL.

The rearrangement joins TRBV5-1 to TRBJ2-7; no definite D call. Trimming left V 4 bases short and J 0 bases short, with 14 bases between. CDR1 and CDR2 (germline): SGHRS, YFSETQ. The CDR3 length is 15 residues. CDR3 in DNA: TGCGCCAGCAGCAGAGATCCGACGAACTCCTACGAGCAGTACTTC. It encodes CASSRDPTNSYEQYF. The full variable domain, with the rest looked up from reference TRBV5-1 and TRBJ2-7, is KAGVTQTPRYLIKTRGQQVTLSCSPISGHRSVSWYQQTPGQGLQFLFEYFSETQRNKGNFPGRFSGRQFSNSRSEMNVSTLELGDSALYLCASSRDPTNSYEQYFGPGTRLTVT.

The chain is built from TRBV5-4 and TRBJ2-5, with a possible D match to TRBD2 (6 bases). Germline CDR1 is SGHNT and CDR2 is YYREEE (reference sequence). The CDR3 is 15 amino acids. Trimming cost V 4 bases and J 5 bases, with 18 bases left between them. The CDR3 spells CASSPMGGFSETQYF. In nucleotides, the CDR3 is TGTGCCAGCAGCCCTATGGGGGGTTTTTCGGAGACCCAGTACTTC. Filled out from reference TRBV5-4 and TRBJ2-5, the complete variable domain reads ETGVTQSPTHLIKTRGQQVTLRCSSQSGHNTVSWYQQALGQGPQFIFQYYREEENGRGNFPPRFSGLQFPNYSSELNVNALELDDSALYLCASSPMGGFSETQYFGPGTRLLVL.

This chain uses TRBV7-2 with TRBJ1-5; 9 positions match TRBD1. The germline V gene encodes CDR1 SGHTA and CDR2 FQGNSA. With 5 bases clipped from V and 0 bases from J, the junction kept 14 bases outside the gene matches. The CDR3 contains 19 residues. CDR3 residues: CASSPHPGQGTGSNQPQHF. The CDR3 DNA is TGTGCCAGCAGCCCCCATCCGGGACAGGGTACGGGTAGCAATCAGCCCCAGCATTTT.